This T cell receptor beta chain was documented in a study of T cells in Graves' hyperthyroidism and ophthalmopathy. RNA transcripts were the template for amplifying TCR beta CDR3 regions. HTBI primers drove first-round RT-PCR of the TCR CDR3. A single record per CDR3 protein comes from TCRdb applying MiXCR to the multiplex PCR reads. The sample records 490,000 or so distinct CDR3 sequences, 22% being singletons. V dropped 7 bases and J dropped 5; count of bases not matched to a gene: 9. The CDR3 covers 16 residues. Germline assignment: CDR1 MDHEN and CDR2 SYDVKM. The study excluded patients with uncontrolled infection, other autoimmune disease, pregnancy or lactation. The diagnoses drew upon clinical symptoms, serum thyroxine and TRAb, thyroid ultrasound and orbital computed tomography.

Sequenced: blood. The clonotype comes from a woman in her 70s with Graves' ophthalmopathy. V is TRBV28 and J is TRBJ1-5; 12 positions agree with TRBD1. The CDR3 loop reads CASTRDRGRGDQPQHF. In nucleotides, the CDR3 is TGTGCCAGCACCAGGGACAGGGGGCGAGGTGATCAGCCCCAGCATTTT.